This T cell receptor beta chain was obtained from a study of siplizumab effects on memory and regulatory T cells. Study-level findings and limits: Memory T cells appeared less diverse than naive cells, which seemed to contribute substantially to alloresponse. In siplizumab cultures, the suppressive function of proliferating Tregs remained unconfirmed. In controls, 26.9% of mappable alloreactive CD4+ clones were Treg-derived on average, versus about 64% with siplizumab.

Concerning this clone: The target antigen is unknown.

Assays captured about 10^5 TCR templates per sample. This table comes from immunoSEQ multiplex PCR, and its TCRdb copy is limited to in-frame clones, with some not included. The top ten clones hold approximately 0.71% of a sample with some 97,000 clones, just over 90% of them seen once. The sequenced sample was Tregs sorted from blood. The clonotype originates from a human donor in good health.

DNA of the CDR3: TGTGCCAGCAGCTTCGGGACACTAAACAATGAGCAGTTCTTC. Its protein is CASSFGTLNNEQFF. The gene calls are TRBV5-6 and TRBJ2-1, with D perhaps TRBD1 (6 bases). The CDR3 contains 14 residues. Per germline, CDR1 SGHDT and CDR2 YYEEEE. The V end lost 2 bases, the J end lost 5 bases, and 11 bases lay between the germline ends.